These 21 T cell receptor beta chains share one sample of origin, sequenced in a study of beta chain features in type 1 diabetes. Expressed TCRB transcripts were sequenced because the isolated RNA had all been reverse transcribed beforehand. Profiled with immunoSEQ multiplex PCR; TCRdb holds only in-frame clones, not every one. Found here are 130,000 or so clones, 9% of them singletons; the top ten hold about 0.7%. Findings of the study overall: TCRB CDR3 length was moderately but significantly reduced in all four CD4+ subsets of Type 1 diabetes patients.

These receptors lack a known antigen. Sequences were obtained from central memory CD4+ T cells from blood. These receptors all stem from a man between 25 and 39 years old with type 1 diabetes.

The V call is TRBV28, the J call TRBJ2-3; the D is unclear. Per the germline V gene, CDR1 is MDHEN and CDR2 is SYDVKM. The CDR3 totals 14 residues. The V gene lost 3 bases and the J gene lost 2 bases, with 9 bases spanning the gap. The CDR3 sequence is CASSFNRITDTQYF. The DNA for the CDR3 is TGTGCCAGCAGTTTCAACAGAATCACAGATACGCAGTATTTT.

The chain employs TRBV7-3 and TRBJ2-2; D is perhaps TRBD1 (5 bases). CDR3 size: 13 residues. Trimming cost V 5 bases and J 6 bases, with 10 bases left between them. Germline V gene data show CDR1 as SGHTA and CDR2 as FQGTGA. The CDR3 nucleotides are TGTGCCAGCAGCCCATACAGGTCCGGGGAGCTGTTTTTT. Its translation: CASSPYRSGELFF.

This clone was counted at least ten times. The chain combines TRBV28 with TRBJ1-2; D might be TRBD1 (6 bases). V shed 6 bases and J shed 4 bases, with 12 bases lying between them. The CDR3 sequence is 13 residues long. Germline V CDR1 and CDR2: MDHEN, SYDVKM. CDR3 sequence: CASRPGQSYGYTF. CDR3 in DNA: TGTGCCAGCAGACCCGGACAGTCCTATGGCTACACCTTC.

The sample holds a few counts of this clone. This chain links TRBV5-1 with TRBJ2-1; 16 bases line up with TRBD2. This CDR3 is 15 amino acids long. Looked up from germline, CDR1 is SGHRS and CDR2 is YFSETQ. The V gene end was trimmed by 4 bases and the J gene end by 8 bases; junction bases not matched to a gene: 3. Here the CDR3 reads CASSLGTSGGDEQFF. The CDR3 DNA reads TGCGCCAGCAGCCTAGGGACTAGCGGGGGGGATGAGCAGTTCTTC.

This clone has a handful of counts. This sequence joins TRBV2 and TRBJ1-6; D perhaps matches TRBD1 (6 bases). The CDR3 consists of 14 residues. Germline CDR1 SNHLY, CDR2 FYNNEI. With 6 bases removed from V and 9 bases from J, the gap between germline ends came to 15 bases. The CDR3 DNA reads TGTGCCAGCAGGACCAATACAGGGATTTCACCCCTCCACTTT. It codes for CASRTNTGISPLHF.

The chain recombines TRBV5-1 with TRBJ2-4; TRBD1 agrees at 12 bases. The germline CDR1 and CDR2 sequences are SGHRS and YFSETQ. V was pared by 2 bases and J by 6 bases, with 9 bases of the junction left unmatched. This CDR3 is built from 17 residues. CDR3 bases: TGCGCCAGCAGCTTTGCCGGGACAGGGGGCGCCGGAAACATTCAGTACTTC. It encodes CASSFAGTGGAGNIQYF.

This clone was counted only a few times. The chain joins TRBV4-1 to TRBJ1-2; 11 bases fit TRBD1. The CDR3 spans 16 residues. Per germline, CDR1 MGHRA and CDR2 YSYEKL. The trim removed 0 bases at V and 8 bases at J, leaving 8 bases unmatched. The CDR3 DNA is TGCGCCAGCAGCCAAGATTATGGACAGGGGGCGGTAGGCTACACCTTC. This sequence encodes CASSQDYGQGAVGYTF.

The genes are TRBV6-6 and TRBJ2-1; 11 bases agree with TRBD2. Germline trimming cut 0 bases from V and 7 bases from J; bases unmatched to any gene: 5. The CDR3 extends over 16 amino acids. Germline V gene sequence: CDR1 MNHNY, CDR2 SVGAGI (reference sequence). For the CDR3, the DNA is TGTGCCAGCAGTTACTCCCCCGCTAGCGGGGGGAATGAGCAGTTCTTC. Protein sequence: CASSYSPASGGNEQFF.

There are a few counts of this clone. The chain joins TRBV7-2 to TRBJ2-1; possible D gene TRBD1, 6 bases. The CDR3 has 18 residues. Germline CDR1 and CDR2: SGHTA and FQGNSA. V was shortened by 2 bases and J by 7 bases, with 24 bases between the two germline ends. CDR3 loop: CASSLRPPPTGPDNEQFF. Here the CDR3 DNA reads TGTGCCAGCAGCTTAAGGCCCCCCCCGACAGGCCCCGATAATGAGCAGTTCTTC.

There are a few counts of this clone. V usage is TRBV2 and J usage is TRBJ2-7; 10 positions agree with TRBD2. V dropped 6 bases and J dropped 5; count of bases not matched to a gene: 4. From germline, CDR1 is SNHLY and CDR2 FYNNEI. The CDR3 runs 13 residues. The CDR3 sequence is CASRTGTSDEQYF. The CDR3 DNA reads TGTGCCAGCAGGACCGGGACTAGCGACGAGCAGTACTTC.

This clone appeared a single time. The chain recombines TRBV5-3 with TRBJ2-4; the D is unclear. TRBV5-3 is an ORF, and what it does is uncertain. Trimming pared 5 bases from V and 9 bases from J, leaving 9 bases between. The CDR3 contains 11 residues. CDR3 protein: CARSRGSIQYF. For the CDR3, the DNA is TGTGCCAGAAGTCGAGGATCCATTCAGTACTTC.

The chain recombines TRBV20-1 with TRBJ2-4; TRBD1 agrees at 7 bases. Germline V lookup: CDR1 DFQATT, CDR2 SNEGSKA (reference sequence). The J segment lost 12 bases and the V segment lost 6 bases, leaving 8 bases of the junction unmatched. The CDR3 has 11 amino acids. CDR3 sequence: CSAPTGDNQYF. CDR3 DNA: TGCAGTGCCCCCACAGGGGATAATCAGTACTTC.

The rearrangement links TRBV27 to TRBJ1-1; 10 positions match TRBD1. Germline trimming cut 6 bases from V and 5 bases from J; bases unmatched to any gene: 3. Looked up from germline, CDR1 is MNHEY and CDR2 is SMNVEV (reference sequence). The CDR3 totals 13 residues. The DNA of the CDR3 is TGTGCCAGCAGACGACAGGGGGCTACTGAAGCTTTCTTT. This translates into CASRRQGATEAFF.

The CDR3 nucleotides read TGTGCCAGCAGCCCGGGGGGGGCGGGGGCCCTCAATGAGCAGTTCTTC. Translating it yields CASSPGGAGALNEQFF. The chain employs TRBV28 and TRBJ2-1; 8 bases match TRBD2. The V and J ends lost 6 bases and 6 bases, in that order; junction bases with no gene match: 13. In germline, CDR1 is MDHEN, CDR2 SYDVKM. There are 16 residues in the CDR3.

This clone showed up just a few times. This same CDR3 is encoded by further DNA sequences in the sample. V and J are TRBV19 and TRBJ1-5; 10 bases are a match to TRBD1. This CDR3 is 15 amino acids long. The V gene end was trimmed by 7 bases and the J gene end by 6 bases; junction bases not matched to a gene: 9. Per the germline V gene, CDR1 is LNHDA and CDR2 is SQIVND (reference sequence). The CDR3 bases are TGTGCCAGTACCCCCGGACAGGGGGGGTTTCAGCCCCAGCATTTT. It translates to CASTPGQGGFQPQHF.

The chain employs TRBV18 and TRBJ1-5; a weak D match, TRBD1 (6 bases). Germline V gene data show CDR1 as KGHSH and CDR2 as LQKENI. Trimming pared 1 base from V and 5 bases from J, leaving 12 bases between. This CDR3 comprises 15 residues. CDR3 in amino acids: CASSPLRGPYQPQHF. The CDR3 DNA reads TGTGCCAGCTCACCACTCAGGGGCCCCTATCAGCCCCAGCATTTT.

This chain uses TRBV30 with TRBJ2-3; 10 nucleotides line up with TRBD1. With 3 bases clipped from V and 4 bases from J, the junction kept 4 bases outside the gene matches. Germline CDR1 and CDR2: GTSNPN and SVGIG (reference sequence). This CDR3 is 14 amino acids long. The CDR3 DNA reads TGTGCCTGGAGCCGGGACAGGGGCGCAGATACGCAGTATTTT. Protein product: CAWSRDRGADTQYF.

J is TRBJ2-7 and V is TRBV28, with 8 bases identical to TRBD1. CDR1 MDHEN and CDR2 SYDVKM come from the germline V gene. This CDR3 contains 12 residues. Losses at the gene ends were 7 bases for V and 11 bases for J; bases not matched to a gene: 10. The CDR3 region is CASTTTQGAKYF. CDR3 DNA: TGTGCCAGCACTACCACTCAGGGGGCCAAGTACTTC.

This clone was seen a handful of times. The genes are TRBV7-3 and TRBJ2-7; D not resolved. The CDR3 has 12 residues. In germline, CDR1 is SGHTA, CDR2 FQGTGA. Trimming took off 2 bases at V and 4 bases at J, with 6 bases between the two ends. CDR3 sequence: CASSLERYEQYF. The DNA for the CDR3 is TGTGCCAGCAGCTTAGAGAGATACGAGCAGTACTTC.

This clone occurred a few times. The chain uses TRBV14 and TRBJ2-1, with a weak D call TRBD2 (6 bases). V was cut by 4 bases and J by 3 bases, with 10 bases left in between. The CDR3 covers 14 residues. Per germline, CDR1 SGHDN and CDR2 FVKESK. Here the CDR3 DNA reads TGTGCCAGCAGCCTGTGGGGACTCTACAATGAGCAGTTCTTC. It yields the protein CASSLWGLYNEQFF.

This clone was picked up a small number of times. CDR3 nucleotides: TGTGCCAGCAGCCCGGACAGCTTGGGCACAGATACGCAGTATTTT. Protein sequence: CASSPDSLGTDTQYF. The chain employs TRBV7-2 and TRBJ2-3, with a possible D match to TRBD1 (6 bases). CDR3 length: 15 amino acids. Deletions cut 5 bases from V and 1 base from J, with 13 bases between. CDR1 and CDR2 (germline): SGHTA, FQGNSA. Based on the CDR3 plus reference TRBV7-2 and TRBJ2-3, the full variable domain is GAGVSQSPSNKVTEKGKDVELRCDPISGHTALYWYRQSLGQGLEFLIYFQGNSAPDKSGLPSDRFSAERTGGSVSTLTIQRTQQEDSAVYLCASSPDSLGTDTQYFGPGTRLTVL.